Listed below are T cell receptor beta chains from one sample, sequenced in a study of blood T cell repertoires in COVID-19. Measured with immunoSEQ multiplex PCR; TCRdb has only the in-frame clones, and not every one. Of about 73,000 clones listed, roughly four fifths were seen once; the top ten hold 5.5% to 7.5%. Sequencing used peripheral blood. The source is a woman in her fifties or sixties with acute or convalescent COVID-19. Both conserved end residues are trimmed from each CDR3. Fields, in order: J gene, CDR3 length, V gene, CDR3 protein.

J gene: TRBJ1-1
CDR3 length: 12
V gene: TRBV2
CDR3 protein: ASSDSRWNTEAF

J gene: TRBJ1-2
CDR3 length: 12
V gene: TRBV15
CDR3 protein: ATSRVRGDEGYT

J gene: TRBJ2-5
CDR3 length: 17
V gene: TRBV7-9
CDR3 protein: ASSDDRGPNIQYQETQY

J gene: TRBJ1-3
CDR3 length: 18
V gene: TRBV9
CDR3 protein: ASSVEALGDRAFSGNTIY

J gene: TRBJ1-1
CDR3 length: 12
V gene: TRBV9
CDR3 protein: ASGVDRGSQGAF

J gene: TRBJ1-6
CDR3 length: 14
V gene: TRBV5-6
CDR3 protein: ASSLGGTGVNSPLH

J gene: TRBJ2-5
CDR3 length: 13
V gene: TRBV5-1
CDR3 protein: ASSLAPGSQETQY

J gene: TRBJ2-2
CDR3 length: 13
V gene: TRBV25-1
CDR3 protein: ASNSDRAFTGELF

J gene: TRBJ1-1
CDR3 length: 7
V gene: TRBV7-2
CDR3 protein: ASSLFNL

J gene: TRBJ1-2
CDR3 length: 13
V gene: TRBV3-1/TRBV3-2
CDR3 protein: ASSQTGRDGPGYT

J gene: TRBJ1-2
CDR3 length: 13
V gene: TRBV18
CDR3 protein: ASSPLGQGNYGYT

J gene: TRBJ1-2
CDR3 length: 14
V gene: TRBV6-6
CDR3 protein: ASSYGTSTGTYGYT

J gene: TRBJ2-6
CDR3 length: 15
V gene: TRBV5-1
CDR3 protein: ASSPTGSSTGANVLT

J gene: TRBJ1-1
CDR3 length: 12
V gene: TRBV19
CDR3 protein: ASTPPRQGTEAF

J gene: TRBJ1-2
CDR3 length: 13
V gene: TRBV4-2
CDR3 protein: ASSPATTANYGYT

J gene: TRBJ2-1
CDR3 length: 15
V gene: TRBV9
CDR3 protein: ASSLRTQRGSYNEQF

J gene: TRBJ1-6
CDR3 length: 14
V gene: TRBV6-5
CDR3 protein: ASSWEGGDLNSPLH

J gene: TRBJ1-1
CDR3 length: 12
V gene: TRBV19
CDR3 protein: ASRPTLMDTEAF

J gene: TRBJ2-1
CDR3 length: 10
V gene: TRBV9
CDR3 protein: ASSRSINEQF

J gene: TRBJ1-5
CDR3 length: 12
V gene: TRBV6-5
CDR3 protein: ASKRTGSDQPQH

J gene: TRBJ2-2
CDR3 length: 13
V gene: TRBV2
CDR3 protein: ASSEGQISPGELF

J gene: TRBJ2-2
CDR3 length: 13
V gene: TRBV5-4
CDR3 protein: ASSRRGLNTGELF

J gene: TRBJ1-1
CDR3 length: 11
V gene: TRBV11-3
CDR3 protein: ASSVGVNTEAF

J gene: TRBJ1-6
CDR3 length: 13
V gene: TRBV30
CDR3 protein: AWSVLGPANSPLH

J gene: TRBJ2-7
CDR3 length: 12
V gene: TRBV4-1
CDR3 protein: ASSQTGVSYEQY

J gene: TRBJ2-5
CDR3 length: 12
V gene: TRBV6-5
CDR3 protein: ASSYSGLGETQY

J gene: TRBJ2-1
CDR3 length: 14
V gene: TRBV6-5
CDR3 protein: ASSYHSQGAANEQF

J gene: TRBJ1-4
CDR3 length: 15
V gene: TRBV4-1
CDR3 protein: ASSQALPGQGGEKLF

J gene: TRBJ2-3
CDR3 length: 12
V gene: TRBV2
CDR3 protein: AGLLAGYTDTQY

J gene: TRBJ2-2
CDR3 length: 12
V gene: TRBV9
CDR3 protein: ASSPKSNTGELF

J gene: TRBJ1-2
CDR3 length: 11
V gene: TRBV7-3
CDR3 protein: ASSFGQRDGYT

J gene: TRBJ2-2
CDR3 length: 12
V gene: TRBV3-1/TRBV3-2
CDR3 protein: ASSPLGGSGELF

J gene: TRBJ1-2
CDR3 length: 11
V gene: TRBV7-2
CDR3 protein: ASSFDRGNGYT

J gene: TRBJ1-3
CDR3 length: 15
V gene: TRBV7-9
CDR3 protein: ASSAGQATFSGNTIY

J gene: TRBJ1-5
CDR3 length: 12
V gene: TRBV19
CDR3 protein: ASKGGTSNQPQH

J gene: TRBJ1-1
CDR3 length: 13
V gene: TRBV7-3
CDR3 protein: ASSLTTGGKGEAF

J gene: TRBJ1-5
CDR3 length: 13
V gene: TRBV7-6
CDR3 protein: ASGEDNHSNQPQH

J gene: TRBJ1-6
CDR3 length: 14
V gene: TRBV7-9
CDR3 protein: ASSQGHGLWNSPLH

J gene: TRBJ2-1
CDR3 length: 16
V gene: TRBV6-2/TRBV6-3
CDR3 protein: ASSYARGQLSSYNEQF

J gene: TRBJ2-7
CDR3 length: 13
V gene: TRBV4-1
CDR3 protein: ATTVGLEAKYEQY

J gene: TRBJ1-2
CDR3 length: 12
V gene: TRBV7-2
CDR3 protein: ASSLPDRAGGYT

J gene: TRBJ1-1
CDR3 length: 11
V gene: TRBV7-9
CDR3 protein: ASTLGRETEAF

J gene: TRBJ2-2
CDR3 length: 18
V gene: TRBV21-1
CDR3 protein: ASSATPGQGARPNPGELF

J gene: TRBJ2-1
CDR3 length: 14
V gene: TRBV3-1/TRBV3-2
CDR3 protein: ASSQGGTGSYNEQF

J gene: TRBJ1-1
CDR3 length: 12
V gene: TRBV7-3
CDR3 protein: ASSSQPGGTEAF

J gene: TRBJ1-2
CDR3 length: 12
V gene: TRBV6-6
CDR3 protein: ASSQYSTNYGYT